The 32 T cell receptor beta chains below were found in one sample sequenced in a study of spatial heterogeneity in lung cancer. Study-level results: Expanded alpha and beta TCR counts within tumors tracked tumor mutation counts.

Their antigens remain unidentified. Time point reported: sample taken at primary tumor resection. TCRdb analysed the 5' RACE reads with MiXCR anew, one entry per CDR3 protein. The repertoire holds tens of thousands of distinct CDR3 sequences, with more than 15% as singletons. The specimen comprised lung tumor tissue, sampled at surgery. The receptors originated from a female donor with early-stage non-small cell lung cancer.

This clonotype has a count of ten or more. V usage is TRBV6-1 and J usage is TRBJ2-2; D not resolved. Looked up from germline, CDR1 is MNHNS and CDR2 is SASEGT. The CDR3 totals 15 residues. Trimming left V 8 bases short and J 1 base short, with 14 bases between. The CDR3 DNA follows: TGTGCCAGCCTCGTTGCCCGATTGAACACCGGGGAGCTGTTTTTT. It yields the protein CASLVARLNTGELFF.

Many counts were recorded for this clonotype. The chain has TRBV6-6 and TRBJ2-7, with D uncertain. This CDR3 has 12 residues. Between the trimmed V and J ends, which lost 6 bases and 3 bases, there was a span of 9 bases. CDR1 is MNHNY and CDR2 is SVGAGI in the germline V gene (reference sequence). The CDR3 sequence: CASRGNFYEQYF. CDR3 nucleotide sequence: TGTGCCAGCAGAGGGAACTTCTACGAGCAGTACTTC.

This clonotype was seen repeatedly, ten times or more. V gene TRBV28 combines with J gene TRBJ2-1; D perhaps matches TRBD1 (5 bases). The CDR3 totals 14 residues. The V and J ends lost 10 bases and 4 bases respectively, with 17 bases between them. Germline V lookup: CDR1 MDHEN, CDR2 SYDVKM. DNA of the CDR3: TGTGCCACCTGTGGGGCCAGGGCGTACAATGAGCAGTTCTTC. It encodes CATCGARAYNEQFF.

This clonotype was counted ten times or more. The chain combines TRBV19 with TRBJ1-1; TRBD1 might be the D (5 bases). The V end was cut by 3 bases, the J end by 4 bases, with 9 bases between. CDR1 and CDR2 from the germline V gene are LNHDA and SQIVND (reference sequence). The CDR3 runs 13 residues. The CDR3 DNA reads as TGTGCCAGTAGTATTGGGGCAGCCACTGAAGCTTTCTTT. It codes for CASSIGAATEAFF.

This clonotype showed up just a few times. The CDR3 protein is CASSLAQVLRETQYF. For the CDR3, the DNA is TGTGCCAGCAGCTTAGCGCAAGTCCTGCGAGAGACCCAGTACTTC. This sequence joins TRBV7-2 and TRBJ2-5; D is undetermined. The CDR3 has 15 residues. The V gene's germline CDR1 is SGHTA and CDR2 FQGNSA. Trimming removed 0 bases from V and 4 bases from J, with 12 bases in between.

Only one count was recorded for this clonotype. The J gene is TRBJ2-4, the V gene TRBV28; 10 bases align to TRBD2. The trim removed 3 bases at V and 3 bases at J, leaving 11 bases unmatched. The CDR3 runs 18 residues. Germline V gene sequence: CDR1 MDHEN, CDR2 SYDVKM. The CDR3 DNA reads TGTGCCAGCAGTTTTGTCAGGCTAGCGGGAGTAGGCAAAAACATTCAGTACTTC. Translating it yields CASSFVRLAGVGKNIQYF.

The chain joins TRBV7-8 to TRBJ2-2; 12 positions agree with TRBD2. The CDR3 sequence is 18 residues long. V shed 4 bases, J shed 4 bases, and the junction held 10 bases outside the gene matches. Germline V gene data show CDR1 as SGHVS and CDR2 as FQNEAQ. CDR3 DNA sequence: TGTGCCAGCAGCTCTTCTCGGAAGGGACTAGCGGGCACCGGGGAGCTGTTTTTT. It codes for CASSSSRKGLAGTGELFF. The whole variable domain, remainder taken from reference TRBV7-8 and TRBJ2-2, is GAGVSQSPRYKVAKRGQDVALRCDPISGHVSLFWYQQALGQGPEFLTYFQNEAQLDKSGLPSDRFFAERPEGSVSTLKIQRTQQEDSAVYLCASSSSRKGLAGTGELFFGEGSRLTVL.

The chain is built from TRBV11-2 and TRBJ2-1; 12 bases align to TRBD2. The germline V gene encodes CDR1 SGHAT and CDR2 FQNNGV. There are 15 residues in the CDR3. Trimming removed 4 bases from V and 9 bases from J; junction bases left unmatched: 7. CDR3 coding DNA: TGTGCCAGCAGCTACCGGACTAGCGGGACCGGTGAGCAGTTCTTC. It encodes CASSYRTSGTGEQFF. Looking up the rest from reference TRBV11-2 and TRBJ2-1 gives the full variable domain: EAGVAQSPRYKIIEKRQSVAFWCNPISGHATLYWYQQILGQGPKLLIQFQNNGVVDDSQLPKDRFSAERLKGVDSTLKIQPAKLEDSAVYLCASSYRTSGTGEQFFGPGTRLTVL.

Only a few counts were recorded for this clonotype. The chain carries TRBV10-1 and TRBJ2-4, with D maybe TRBD1 (5 bases). The CDR3 sequence is 13 residues long. Deletions cut 3 bases from V and 7 bases from J, with 10 bases between. Germline CDR1 and CDR2: WNHNN and SYGVQD (reference sequence). Here the CDR3 DNA reads TGCGCCAGCAGTGATCCAGGGAAGAACATTCAGTACTTC. Its translation: CASSDPGKNIQYF.

The sample holds many counts of this clonotype. This chain connects TRBV7-2 to TRBJ2-7; 15 nucleotides line up with TRBD2. V was clipped by 0 bases and J by 6 bases; unmatched bases: 9. Germline assignment: CDR1 SGHTA and CDR2 FQGNSA. This CDR3 contains 18 residues. The CDR3, as DNA: TGTGCCAGCAGCTTAGCGATCAGGACTAGCGGGAGGGCCCGCGAGCAGTACTTC. Its translation is CASSLAIRTSGRAREQYF.

This chain links TRBV20-1 with TRBJ2-1; 7 bases line up with TRBD2. The germline gives CDR1 DFQATT, CDR2 SNEGSKA (reference sequence). V shed 5 bases and J 4 bases; nucleotides not matched to a gene: 17. The CDR3 totals 17 residues. CDR3 sequence: CSAPKTSWGSLYNEQFF. The CDR3 region has the DNA TGCAGTGCTCCAAAGACTAGCTGGGGGTCTTTATACAATGAGCAGTTCTTC.

V is TRBV24-1 and J is TRBJ2-3; D is uncertain. V was shortened by 5 bases and J by 0 bases, with 2 bases between the two germline ends. This CDR3 is 12 amino acids long. Germline lookup yields CDR1 KGHDR and CDR2 SFDVKD. CDR3 amino acids: CATSVSTDTQYF. The CDR3 coding sequence is TGTGCCACCAGTGTCAGCACAGATACGCAGTATTTT.

In this sample, this clonotype turned up many times. The chain combines TRBV18 with TRBJ2-3, with 10 bases aligning to TRBD1. Germline V lookup: CDR1 KGHSH, CDR2 LQKENI. This CDR3 has 16 amino acids. With V trimmed by 6 bases and J by 1 base, 7 bases remained unmatched. The CDR3 bases are TGTGCCAGCTCGCGGGGACAGGGGCCGCGCACAGATACGCAGTATTTT. As protein: CASSRGQGPRTDTQYF.

At least ten counts were recorded for this clonotype. This chain connects TRBV4-1 to TRBJ2-7; D may be TRBD2 (5 bases). The CDR3 sequence is 15 residues long. Trimming pared 0 bases from V and 3 bases from J, leaving 12 bases between. Germline values: CDR1 MGHRA, CDR2 YSYEKL. CDR3 loop: CASSQDWGDYYEQYF. CDR3 in DNA: TGCGCCAGCAGCCAAGATTGGGGAGACTACTACGAGCAGTACTTC.

As concerns this clonotype: Being one base from a much bigger clone, this may be a read error. This chain uses TRBV4-2 with TRBJ2-7; TRBD2 matches 9 bases. Looked up from germline, CDR1 is LGHNA and CDR2 is YNFKEQ. The CDR3 is 16 amino acids. CDR3 DNA sequence: TGTGCCTGCAGCCAAGATCCCGGCGGGAGGGGGAACGAGCAGTACTTC. Translating gives CACSQDPGGRGNEQYF.

V usage is TRBV10-3 and J usage is TRBJ2-7, with 7 bases fitting TRBD2. Germline V gene sequence: CDR1 ENHRY, CDR2 SYGVKD. V lost 8 bases, J lost 2 bases, and 6 bases stayed unmatched. This CDR3 contains 13 residues. The CDR3, as DNA: TGTGCCATCCGTCTAGCGGAGACCTACGAGCAGTACTTC. It codes for CAIRLAETYEQYF.

This clonotype turned up a few times. The chain is built from TRBV6-6 and TRBJ2-1, with D maybe TRBD1 (5 bases). The CDR3 consists of 14 residues. Looked up from germline, CDR1 is MNHNY and CDR2 is SVGAGI (reference sequence). V gave up 0 bases and J gave up 4 bases, with 7 bases separating them. The CDR3 is CASSYSQGYNEQFF. The CDR3 DNA reads TGTGCCAGCAGTTACTCGCAGGGTTACAATGAGCAGTTCTTC.

The chain couples TRBV7-2 to TRBJ2-3; D may match TRBD1 or TRBD2 (6 bases each). V was cut by 4 bases and J by 4 bases, with 12 bases left in between. This CDR3 is 14 amino acids long. Germline V lookup: CDR1 SGHTA, CDR2 FQGNSA. As DNA, the CDR3 is TGTGCCAGCAGCTGGGGGGCAGGGGCAGATACGCAGTATTTT. This codes for CASSWGAGADTQYF.

By its share, this clonotype is medium-sized (0.01 to 0.1%). The chain combines TRBV4-1 with TRBJ2-4; tentative D call: TRBD2 (6 bases). V was clipped by 5 bases and J by 10 bases, with 18 bases between them. Germline CDR1 and CDR2: MGHRA and YSYEKL. There are 14 residues in the CDR3. The chain's CDR3 is CASSFLSGTGIQYF. CDR3 coding DNA: TGCGCCAGCAGCTTTCTTAGCGGCACGGGGATTCAGTACTTC.

The V call is TRBV12-3 or TRBV12-4, the J call TRBJ2-1, with TRBD2 identical over 10 bases. V gave up 0 bases and J gave up 6 bases; unmatched junction bases: 2. This CDR3 has 15 residues. Written as DNA, the CDR3 is TGTGCCAGCAGTTTAGCCAGCGGGAGGGCCAATGAGCAGTTCTTC. It specifies CASSLASGRANEQFF.

The chain is built from TRBV25-1 and TRBJ2-7; 7 bases agree with TRBD1. The CDR3 consists of 15 residues. The germline gives CDR1 MGHDK, CDR2 SYGVNS. V shed 4 bases, J shed 4 bases, and the junction held 10 bases outside the gene matches. The chain's CDR3 is CASSGRQGVGYEQYF. DNA for the CDR3: TGTGCCAGCAGTGGCAGACAGGGAGTGGGGTACGAGCAGTACTTC.

This clonotype has a count of ten or more. The chain employs TRBV30 and TRBJ2-3; TRBD2 agrees at 9 bases. Germline trimming cut 2 bases from V and 4 bases from J; bases unmatched to any gene: 16. The CDR3 loop spans 18 amino acids. The germline CDR1 and CDR2 sequences are GTSNPN and SVGIG (reference sequence). The CDR3 DNA is TGTGCCTGGAGTTCTCCGAGGTTGGGCGGGAGGGGAGCAGATACGCAGTATTTT. Protein: CAWSSPRLGGRGADTQYF.

This clonotype was observed a handful of times. The chain carries TRBV12-3 or TRBV12-4 and TRBJ2-7; TRBD1 matches 10 bases. The CDR3 has 16 residues. Trimming took 3 bases from V and 3 from J; bases not matched to a gene: 8. CDR3 protein: CASSFPPGQGSYEQYF. Here the CDR3 DNA reads TGTGCCAGCAGTTTCCCTCCGGGACAGGGGAGCTACGAGCAGTACTTC.

This clonotype has more than one count but fewer than ten. The V gene is TRBV28, the J gene TRBJ2-3; no clear D gene. The germline V gene has CDR1 MDHEN and CDR2 SYDVKM. Trimming left V 5 bases short and J 4 bases short, with 10 bases between. This CDR3 has 13 amino acids. The CDR3 sequence is CASSPVGPDTQYF. The CDR3 bases are TGTGCCAGCAGTCCCGTTGGTCCAGATACGCAGTATTTT.

This rearrangement joins TRBV6-1 to TRBJ2-7; tentative D call: TRBD2 (6 bases). V was cut by 3 bases and J by 3 bases, with 9 bases left in between. The CDR3 runs to 13 residues. Germline CDR1 MNHNS, CDR2 SASEGT. CDR3 protein: CASSDPGVYEQYF. Written as DNA, the CDR3 is TGTGCCAGCAGTGATCCGGGAGTCTACGAGCAGTACTTC.

This clonotype was found many times. V gene TRBV6-6 combines with J gene TRBJ2-3; tentative D call: TRBD2 (6 bases). The CDR3 is made up of 14 amino acids. V lost 6 bases, J lost 2 bases, and 12 bases lay in between. From germline, CDR1 is MNHNY and CDR2 SVGAGI (reference sequence). CDR3 sequence: CASRGLLYTDTQYF. In nucleotides, the CDR3 is TGTGCCAGCAGGGGACTCCTATACACAGATACGCAGTATTTT.

The J gene is TRBJ2-7, the V gene TRBV24-1; weak D call: TRBD2 (5 bases). Germline CDR1 reads KGHDR; CDR2 reads SFDVKD. V was clipped by 0 bases and J by 11 bases, with 13 bases between them. The CDR3 totals 13 residues. The CDR3 loop reads CATSDLATRGKYF. CDR3 DNA: TGTGCCACCAGTGATTTGGCTACAAGAGGGAAGTACTTC.

The sample holds many counts of this clonotype. This chain uses TRBV27 with TRBJ2-1; maybe TRBD2 (5 bases). The CDR3 extends over 14 amino acids. Trimming took off 5 bases at V and 4 bases at J, with 12 bases between the two ends. The germline gives CDR1 MNHEY, CDR2 SMNVEV (reference sequence). The CDR3 DNA reads TGTGCCAGCAGTCCCGCCCGGGGTTACAATGAGCAGTTCTTC. Translated, it gives CASSPARGYNEQFF.

This clonotype was counted ten times or more. The chain uses TRBV7-2 and TRBJ2-6; D call uncertain. V was shortened by 8 bases and J by 2 bases, with 10 bases between the two germline ends. Germline-derived CDR1 and CDR2 are SGHTA and FQGNSA. The CDR3 runs to 14 residues. The CDR3 is CASCTDAGANVLTF. CDR3 bases: TGTGCCAGCTGTACCGACGCTGGGGCCAACGTCCTGACTTTC.

This clonotype was seen a handful of times. V and J are TRBV4-1 and TRBJ2-1; 7 nucleotides align to TRBD2. The trim removed 0 bases at V and 9 bases at J, leaving 14 bases unmatched. CDR1 is MGHRA, CDR2 YSYEKL, per germline. The CDR3 extends over 17 amino acids. DNA of the CDR3: TGCGCCAGCAGCCAAGATTTGGCGGGGGTTGGGGGTAGTGAGCAGTTCTTC. The encoded protein is CASSQDLAGVGGSEQFF.

This clonotype was recorded a few times. V usage is TRBV2 and J usage is TRBJ2-7; no definite D call. The CDR3 is made up of 13 amino acids. V lost 0 bases and J lost 2, with 5 bases in between. Germline V CDR1 and CDR2: SNHLY, FYNNEI. CDR3 sequence (DNA): TGTGCCAGCAGTGAAGCCCCGCCCTACGAGCAGTACTTC. Translation gives CASSEAPPYEQYF.

The chain uses TRBV27 and TRBJ2-1; 12 bases are a match to TRBD2. The CDR3 loop spans 16 amino acids. Germline CDR1 reads MNHEY; CDR2 reads SMNVEV (reference sequence). Trimming took 5 bases from V and 7 from J; bases not matched to a gene: 9. The CDR3 region has the DNA TGTGCCAGCAGTCTTATCGGACTAGCGGGATTTAATGAGCAGTTCTTC. Its translation is CASSLIGLAGFNEQFF.